These 29 T cell receptor beta chains were sequenced from one sample in a study of shared clonotypes between healthy human individuals. TCRdb's table, derived via immunoSEQ multiplex PCR, lists solely in-frame clones and lacks some. This table has about 710,000 clones, roughly 73% appearing once. The sequenced sample consisted of memory CD4+ T cells sorted from blood. Indicated subset: CD45RA-negative fraction. The origin of the receptors is a woman in her twenties or thirties in good health.

The chain uses TRBV29-1 and TRBJ1-5, with 7 nucleotides matching TRBD1. Looked up from germline, CDR1 is SQVTM and CDR2 is ANQGSEA. This CDR3 has 13 residues. Losses at the gene ends were 7 bases for V and 2 bases for J; bases not matched to a gene: 5. This CDR3 reads CSARQGGNQPQHF. The DNA of the CDR3 is TGCAGCGCGAGACAGGGTGGCAATCAGCCCCAGCATTTT.

This clone was recorded only once. The CDR3 here is CAWWGRVGEQYF. The CDR3 coding sequence is TGTGCCTGGTGGGGCAGGGTGGGGGAGCAGTACTTC. The V and J genes are TRBV30 and TRBJ2-7; possibly TRBD1 for D (5 bases). This CDR3 region has 12 residues. Germline V gene lookup returns CDR1 GTSNPN and CDR2 SVGIG (reference sequence). V was trimmed by 5 bases and J by 7 bases, leaving 15 bases between them.

The chain joins TRBV7-8 to TRBJ2-7, with D perhaps TRBD1 (5 bases). The V gene lost 5 bases and the J gene lost 2 bases, with 10 bases spanning the gap. The CDR3 contains 13 residues. The germline V gene encodes CDR1 SGHVS and CDR2 FQNEAQ. The CDR3 loop is CASSPTETYEQYF. DNA of the CDR3: TGTGCCAGCAGCCCGACAGAGACCTACGAGCAGTACTTC.

The gene calls are TRBV28 and TRBJ1-3, with a weak D call TRBD1 (5 bases). Between the trimmed V and J ends, which lost 7 bases and 4 bases, there was a span of 11 bases. Germline V gene sequence: CDR1 MDHEN, CDR2 SYDVKM. This CDR3 has 13 amino acids. CDR3 sequence (DNA): TGTGCCAGCAAACCAGGGCCCGGAAACACCATATATTTT. This encodes CASKPGPGNTIYF.

This chain links TRBV27 with TRBJ2-1; D not resolved. This CDR3 region has 12 residues. CDR1 MNHEY and CDR2 SMNVEV come from the germline V gene (reference sequence). V was shortened by 5 bases and J by 8 bases, with 10 bases between the two germline ends. CDR3 region: CASSPYRDEQFF. The CDR3 DNA reads TGTGCCAGCAGTCCCTATAGGGATGAGCAGTTCTTC.

This clone has a handful of counts. The CDR3, as DNA: TGTGCCTGGAGGACGGGCTATGAGCAGTTCTTC. Its protein product is CAWRTGYEQFF. The chain carries TRBV30 and TRBJ2-1; no clear D. This CDR3 comprises 11 residues. CDR1 and CDR2 (germline): GTSNPN, SVGIG (reference sequence). The V end was cut by 3 bases, the J end by 8 bases, with 8 bases between.

V is TRBV28 and J is TRBJ2-1; TRBD2 is a possible D gene (6 bases). CDR3 length: 14 amino acids. Germline assignment: CDR1 MDHEN and CDR2 SYDVKM. V lost 6 bases to trimming and J lost 14 bases, with 23 bases between them. For the CDR3, the DNA is TGTGCCAGCAGGCTAGTAAACCCCGGGGGAAGAGAGTTCTTC. Its translation is CASRLVNPGGREFF.

This clone was picked up a small number of times. The chain is built from TRBV28 and TRBJ1-2; tentative D call: TRBD1 (5 bases). V was trimmed by 5 bases and J by 2 bases, leaving 15 bases between them. Germline V gives CDR1 MDHEN, CDR2 SYDVKM. The CDR3 contains 15 residues. As DNA, the CDR3 is TGTGCCAGCAGTCCCACGGGACCGATAAACTATGGCTACACCTTC. Translating it yields CASSPTGPINYGYTF.

This chain links TRBV19 with TRBJ1-3; TRBD1 matches 8 bases. Germline loops: CDR1 LNHDA, CDR2 SQIVND (reference sequence). The CDR3 totals 14 residues. V was pared by 5 bases and J by 2 bases, with 2 bases of the junction left unmatched. The DNA for the CDR3 is TGTGCCAGTAGTTGGACAGGGCCTGGAAACACCATATATTTT. The encoded protein is CASSWTGPGNTIYF.

Many counts were recorded for this clone. The rearrangement uses TRBV6-4 and TRBJ1-6; 7 nucleotides line up with TRBD1. With V trimmed by 3 bases and J by 10 bases, 9 bases remained unmatched. Germline CDR1 MRHNA, CDR2 SNTAGT. The CDR3 spans 15 residues. The CDR3 spells CASSEEGGGISPLHF. DNA for the CDR3: TGTGCCAGCAGTGAAGAGGGAGGGGGCATCTCACCCCTCCACTTT.

This chain connects TRBV6-1 to TRBJ1-2, with D tentatively TRBD1 (5 bases). There are 15 residues in the CDR3. In germline, CDR1 is MNHNS, CDR2 SASEGT. Trimming stripped 0 bases from V and 7 bases from J, with 15 bases between. The CDR3 sequence is CASSEATGPWPGYTF. Written as DNA, the CDR3 is TGTGCCAGCAGTGAAGCTACAGGACCTTGGCCTGGCTACACCTTC.

This clone was observed a few times. The genes are TRBV5-1 and TRBJ1-5; D remains unclear. Germline V gives CDR1 SGHRS, CDR2 YFSETQ. V lost 1 base and J 3 bases, leaving 8 bases between the germline ends. The CDR3 runs 14 residues. CDR3 nucleotides: TGCGCCAGCAGCTTGTCCCCTCCCAATCAGCCCCAGCATTTT. Translated, it gives CASSLSPPNQPQHF.

The chain combines TRBV7-2 with TRBJ2-2, with D maybe TRBD1 (5 bases). The CDR3 runs to 14 residues. Trimming cost V 5 bases and J 5 bases, with 12 bases left between them. From germline, CDR1 is SGHTA and CDR2 FQGNSA. CDR3 amino acids: CASSIQGVTGELFF. The CDR3 DNA sequence: TGTGCCAGCAGCATACAAGGGGTTACCGGGGAGCTGTTTTTT.

V and J are TRBV5-4 and TRBJ1-4; 7 nucleotides match TRBD1. V dropped 4 bases and J dropped 4; count of bases not matched to a gene: 4. CDR1 is SGHNT and CDR2 is YYREEE in the germline V gene (reference sequence). This CDR3 contains 14 residues. The CDR3 DNA reads as TGTGCCAGCAGCCAGGGACAGATTAATGAAAAACTGTTTTTT. Protein sequence: CASSQGQINEKLFF. Full variable domain (outside the CDR3, taken from reference TRBV5-4 and TRBJ1-4): ETGVTQSPTHLIKTRGQQVTLRCSSQSGHNTVSWYQQALGQGPQFIFQYYREEENGRGNFPPRFSGLQFPNYSSELNVNALELDDSALYLCASSQGQINEKLFFGSGTQLSVL.

V is TRBV27 and J is TRBJ1-5; D is uncertain. The germline V gene has CDR1 MNHEY and CDR2 SMNVEV (reference sequence). The CDR3 is made up of 15 amino acids. Trimming cost V 8 bases and J 0 bases, with 14 bases left between them. The CDR3 nucleotides are TGTGCCAGCCCCTCAGTCAGAAGTAGCAATCAGCCCCAGCATTTT. It is translated as CASPSVRSSNQPQHF.

This chain links TRBV19 with TRBJ2-6; 11 positions match TRBD1. Trimming removed 8 bases from V and 4 bases from J; junction bases left unmatched: 10. The CDR3 consists of 17 residues. Germline CDR1 reads LNHDA; CDR2 reads SQIVND (reference sequence). The CDR3 DNA sequence: TGTGCCAGTGGTAGCGGACAGGGGGCGTCCGGGGCCAACGTCCTGACTTTC. Translating gives CASGSGQGASGANVLTF.

The V and J genes are TRBV2 and TRBJ2-1, with 12 bases identical to TRBD2. This CDR3 contains 15 residues. V lost 10 bases and J lost 9; bases outside the gene matches: 13. From germline, CDR1 is SNHLY and CDR2 FYNNEI. CDR3 coding DNA: TGTGCCACCGAAGGGGTGACTAGCGGGAGTATTGAGCAGTTCTTC. This codes for CATEGVTSGSIEQFF.

The chain combines TRBV4-1 with TRBJ2-1; 7 bases fit TRBD2. J gave up 0 bases and V 1 base, and 0 bases lay outside the gene matches. This CDR3 spans 15 amino acids. Germline CDR1 and CDR2: MGHRA and YSYEKL. The CDR3 here is CASSQGTSSYNEQFF. The CDR3, as DNA: TGCGCCAGCAGCCAAGGGACTAGCTCCTACAATGAGCAGTTCTTC.

There are a few counts of this clone. The V gene is TRBV7-6, the J gene TRBJ2-7, with D unclear. Trimming shortened V by 1 base and J by 5 bases, and 9 bases separated the two germline ends. From germline, CDR1 is SGHVS and CDR2 FNYEAQ. CDR3 length: 13 amino acids. CDR3 region: CASSLGTWDEQYF. The CDR3 region has the DNA TGTGCCAGCAGCTTAGGCACGTGGGACGAGCAGTACTTC.

The chain recombines TRBV7-6 with TRBJ1-5; D is ambiguous. The CDR3 contains 13 residues. V shed 5 bases and J shed 10 bases, with 15 bases lying between them. CDR1 and CDR2 (germline): SGHVS, FNYEAQ. The CDR3 here is CASSPTVFGPQHF. CDR3 nucleotide sequence: TGTGCCAGCAGCCCGACGGTATTCGGACCCCAGCATTTT.

The rearrangement uses TRBV5-4 and TRBJ2-1; 10 positions agree with TRBD2. Germline CDR1 and CDR2: SGHNT and YYREEE (reference sequence). V lost 1 base and J lost 4; bases outside the gene matches: 2. This CDR3 comprises 15 residues. The CDR3 region has the DNA TGTGCCAGCAGCTTGACTAGCGGGATTTACAATGAGCAGTTCTTC. Residues: CASSLTSGIYNEQFF. Looking up the rest from reference TRBV5-4 and TRBJ2-1 gives the full variable domain: ETGVTQSPTHLIKTRGQQVTLRCSSQSGHNTVSWYQQALGQGPQFIFQYYREEENGRGNFPPRFSGLQFPNYSSELNVNALELDDSALYLCASSLTSGIYNEQFFGPGTRLTVL.

The chain uses TRBV19 and TRBJ1-1, with D unresolved. Germline V CDR1 and CDR2: LNHDA, SQIVND (reference sequence). CDR3 size: 11 residues. V was clipped by 3 bases and J by 2 bases, with 1 base between them. CDR3 nucleotide sequence: TGTGCCAGTAGTATCAACACTGAAGCTTTCTTT. Translating gives CASSINTEAFF.

This sequence joins TRBV6-1 and TRBJ2-3, with 9 bases identical to TRBD2. The germline CDR1 and CDR2 sequences are MNHNS and SASEGT. The V and J ends lost 8 bases and 4 bases, in that order; junction bases with no gene match: 7. This CDR3 region has 14 residues. The DNA of the CDR3 is TGTGCCAGCCGCATAGCGGGGGTCCCAGATACGCAGTATTTT. It encodes CASRIAGVPDTQYF.

This clone appeared a single time. This rearrangement joins TRBV29-1 to TRBJ2-1; D remains ambiguous. Germline assignment: CDR1 SQVTM and CDR2 ANQGSEA. The CDR3 is 13 residues long. The V end was cut by 3 bases, the J end by 1 base, with 7 bases between. The DNA of the CDR3 is TGCAGCGTTGAGATTGGATCCTACAATGAGCAGTTCTTC. Residues: CSVEIGSYNEQFF.

This clone came up a few times. J is TRBJ2-7 and V is TRBV2, with 8 bases fitting TRBD2. Germline-derived CDR1 and CDR2 are SNHLY and FYNNEI. The CDR3 covers 12 residues. V dropped 6 bases and J dropped 5; count of bases not matched to a gene: 3. CDR3 protein: CASRAGVNEQYF. The CDR3 region has the DNA TGTGCCAGCAGAGCGGGAGTGAACGAGCAGTACTTC.

CDR3 nucleotide sequence: TGTGCCAGCAGACGGATGGGAGGCTACACCTTC. Residues: CASRRMGGYTF. The J gene is TRBJ1-2, the V gene TRBV6-5; no reliable D call. V was shortened by 6 bases and J by 8 bases, with 10 bases between the two germline ends. Germline CDR1 and CDR2: MNHEY and SVGAGI. The CDR3 is 11 amino acids.

The rearrangement uses TRBV6-1 and TRBJ2-1; D perhaps matches TRBD1 (5 bases). V lost 10 bases and J lost 3, with 16 bases in between. The CDR3 consists of 14 residues. Germline CDR1 is MNHNS and CDR2 is SASEGT. DNA for the CDR3: TGTGCCACCGAAGTAGGGGTGAACTACAATGAGCAGTTCTTC. Translated: CATEVGVNYNEQFF.

Only a few counts were recorded for this clone. The chain is built from TRBV5-1 and TRBJ2-2; TRBD2 matches 8 bases. Germline trimming cut 5 bases from V and 2 bases from J; bases unmatched to any gene: 8. Germline loops: CDR1 SGHRS, CDR2 YFSETQ. The CDR3 has 16 amino acids. This CDR3 is CASRGDSGTNTGELFF. In DNA form, the CDR3 reads TGCGCCAGCAGAGGAGATAGCGGGACCAACACCGGGGAGCTGTTTTTT.

This chain uses TRBV4-2 with TRBJ2-1; tentatively, D is TRBD2 (5 bases). Looked up from germline, CDR1 is LGHNA and CDR2 is YNFKEQ. The V gene lost 5 bases and the J gene lost 2 bases, with 19 bases spanning the gap. The CDR3 is 17 amino acids. The chain's CDR3 is CASSSHGAALTYNEQFF. As DNA, the CDR3 is TGTGCCAGCAGCTCCCACGGAGCGGCCCTTACCTACAATGAGCAGTTCTTC.